This T cell receptor (beta chain) was sequenced for a study of blood T cell repertoires in COVID-19. At the level of the study: The analysed material was cDNA or gDNA that came from T cells, B-cell-depleted T cells, or PBMCs.

Produced via immunoSEQ multiplex PCR; TCRdb's table is partial and in-frame only. The table has more than 300,000 clones, nearly 90% seen once. Germline loops: CDR1 SGHDN, CDR2 FVKESK. The CDR3 extends over 17 amino acids. With V trimmed by 4 bases and J by 5 bases, 12 bases remained unmatched. The sequencing sample was made of PBMCs or T cells enriched from blood (not recorded which). The chain uses TRBV14 and TRBJ2-7; 12 nucleotides align to TRBD2. The receptor's source is a woman in her twenties or thirties who had recovered from COVID-19. The CDR3 is CASSRRTGTSGRDEQYF. DNA of the CDR3: TGTGCCAGCAGCCGTAGAACCGGGACTAGCGGGCGAGACGAGCAGTACTTC.